What follows is one T cell receptor beta chain and its context. This sample also contains other DNA sequences that code for the same CDR3. This CDR3 is built from 14 residues. Trimming took 0 bases from V and 5 from J, leaving 8 bases between them. Germline V gene sequence: CDR1 SGDLS, CDR2 YYNGEE. The assay was immunoSEQ multiplex PCR, and TCRdb's table has in-frame clones only and misses some. The sample has some 2,100,000 clones, roughly 91% seen once. These data belong to a study of shared clonotypes between healthy human individuals. Terminally differentiated effector memory CD45RA+ cells were excluded by CCR7 positive selection of CD45RO-negative cells.

The receptor was isolated from a man younger than 30 in good health. Some clones in this sample may be carry-over from other donors' samples. Sequenced material: naive CD8+ T cells from PBMCs. The chain employs TRBV9 and TRBJ2-2; no clear D. CDR3 residues: CASSVAEDTGELFF. DNA of the CDR3: TGTGCCAGCAGCGTAGCGGAAGATACCGGGGAGCTGTTTTTT. The entire variable domain, with the rest obtained from reference TRBV9 and TRBJ2-2, is as follows: DSGVTQTPKHLITATGQRVTLRCSPRSGDLSVYWYQQSLDQGLQFLIQYYNGEERAKGNILERFSAQQFPDLHSELNLSSLELGDSALYFCASSVAEDTGELFFGEGSRLTVL.